A selection of T cell receptor beta chains follows, all from one sample in a study of blood T cell repertoires in COVID-19. The repertoire was sequenced with immunoSEQ multiplex PCR; TCRdb's copy has only in-frame clones and lacks some. The data hold about 50,000 clones, with approximately 88% observed a single time. Specimen: peripheral blood. The receptors were gathered from a human donor with active COVID-19. The donor label of this sample is uncertain. Each CDR3 is given with its conserved first and last residue.

TRBJ1-6,TRBV15,CATSRGLENSPLHF
TRBJ1-5,TRBV28,CASTDGTGYQPQHF
TRBJ2-3,TRBV7-8,CASIPDRPETDTQYF
TRBJ1-2,TRBV18,CASSLTETYGYTF
TRBJ1-1,TRBV6-6,CASSYSGVQAFF
TRBJ2-2,TRBV4-2,CASSQSGTGELFF
TRBJ2-1,TRBV5-1,CASSYRTGGKDNEQFF
TRBJ2-7,TRBV28,CASRQGLYF
TRBJ2-7,TRBV10-3,CAISAGLAGAQTYEQYF
TRBJ2-6,TRBV9,CASSSRQGSGANVLTF
TRBJ1-1,TRBV7-3,CASSTEQGTEAFF
TRBJ2-1,TRBV30,CAWGQDNEQFF
TRBJ2-2,TRBV9,CASSPTRTGELFF
TRBJ1-5,TRBV28,CASSLLSARPPQHF
TRBJ1-2,TRBV5-1,CASSAWQGSYGYTF
TRBJ1-6,TRBV5-4,CASRTGVGGNSPLHF
TRBJ2-3,TRBV11-3,CASTSMNRGDTQYF
TRBJ2-1,TRBV28,CASRSSGRAGEQFF
TRBJ1-2,TRBV7-9,CASSLRDRRYYTF
TRBJ1-6,TRBV5-5,CASSLIGGVNSPLHF
TRBJ2-1,TRBV10-2,CASKWTDSYNEQFF
TRBJ1-2,TRBV4-1,CASSQVFGGSLGGYTF
TRBJ1-1,TRBV29-1,CSVEGGTGVTEAFF
TRBJ2-5,TRBV5-5,CASRRVQGETQYF
TRBJ2-7,TRBV28,CASADSRRRYEQYF
TRBJ2-3,TRBV4-1,CASSKIGLATDTQYF
TRBJ1-6,TRBV4-2,CASSQDRQYNSPLHF
TRBJ1-4,TRBV5-1,CASSLIPGNSPEKLFF
TRBJ2-7,TRBV6-2/TRBV6-3,CASSYRKGGSWYEQYF
TRBJ1-1,TRBV18,CASSETGENTEAFF
TRBJ2-5,TRBV6-5,CASSYTGTGVQETQYF